The 30 T cell receptor beta chains below were found in one sample sequenced in a study of blood T cells in healthy people across ages. Then a second PCR, running roughly 7 to 11 cycles, was carried out with a sample-barcoded 5' primer and a J-beta primer mix. One entry per CDR3 protein, called by TCRdb with MiXCR from the 5' RACE reads. The sample carries hundreds of thousands of distinct CDR3 sequences, 40% to 45% recorded once. Material: blood. The origin of the receptors is a man older than 75 in good health.

Only a few counts were recorded for this clonotype. CDR3 in DNA: TGTGCCTCAGGGGTCTTAAACAATGAGCAGTACTTC. Translating gives CASGVLNNEQYF. The chain couples TRBV30 to TRBJ2-7, with a possible D match to TRBD1 (6 bases). Germline-derived CDR1 and CDR2 are GTSNPN and SVGIG (reference sequence). V lost 7 bases and J 7 bases, leaving 17 bases between the germline ends. This CDR3 is built from 12 residues.

The rearrangement links TRBV2 to TRBJ2-3, with 10 bases fitting TRBD2. Germline V CDR1 and CDR2: SNHLY, FYNNEI. The V segment lost 6 bases and the J segment 0 bases; nucleotides outside the gene matches: 3. The CDR3 is made up of 15 amino acids. The CDR3 DNA reads as TGTGCCAGCAGAGCTAGCGGGAGTAGCACAGATACGCAGTATTTT. Amino acid sequence: CASRASGSSTDTQYF.

The rearrangement links TRBV20-1 to TRBJ2-5, with D tentatively TRBD2 (5 bases). Germline lookup yields CDR1 DFQATT and CDR2 SNEGSKA (reference sequence). V gave up 3 bases and J gave up 5 bases, with 13 bases separating them. The CDR3 sequence is 13 residues long. The DNA of the CDR3 is TGCAGTGCTAGGGTCTCGCGGGCGGAGACCCAGTACTTC. Encoded protein: CSARVSRAETQYF.

The V gene is TRBV10-3, the J gene TRBJ2-3; the D gene is possibly TRBD2 (6 bases). Trimming took 10 bases from V and 0 from J, leaving 11 bases between them. Germline loops: CDR1 ENHRY, CDR2 SYGVKD. The CDR3 loop spans 13 amino acids. The DNA of the CDR3 is TGTGCCACTTGGGGGACTAGCACAGATACGCAGTATTTT. Its protein is CATWGTSTDTQYF.

This chain links TRBV7-2 with TRBJ2-1; weak D call: TRBD2 (5 bases). This CDR3 has 15 residues. Trimming removed 0 bases from V and 10 bases from J, with 16 bases in between. Germline loops: CDR1 SGHTA, CDR2 FQGNSA. CDR3 bases: TGTGCCAGCAGCTTAGCTCGTGGGAGTTGGAGCGAGCAGTTCTTC. It codes for CASSLARGSWSEQFF.

This clonotype occurred many times. This chain joins TRBV29-1 and TRBJ2-1; D unresolved. The ends were cut back, 4 bases at V and 5 bases at J, with 6 bases in the middle. The CDR3 runs to 11 residues. CDR1 is SQVTM, CDR2 ANQGSEA, per germline. As DNA, the CDR3 is TGCAGCGTTGCCCGGGACAATGAGCAGTTCTTC. This gives the protein CSVARDNEQFF.

The chain uses TRBV12-3 or TRBV12-4 and TRBJ2-1; D not resolved. Trimming pared 2 bases from V and 7 bases from J, leaving 9 bases between. The CDR3 totals 13 residues. The CDR3 sequence is CASSLTPSNEQFF. In DNA, the CDR3 is TGTGCCAGCAGTTTAACCCCTAGTAATGAGCAGTTCTTC.

This clonotype appeared once. The chain uses TRBV4-3 and TRBJ2-7, with 10 bases that match TRBD1. The ends lost 3 bases at V and 4 bases at J; junction bases unmatched: 3. Germline V gene data show CDR1 as LGHNA and CDR2 as YSLEER. CDR3 size: 14 residues. DNA of the CDR3: TGCGCCAGCAGCCATCGACAGGGGGCTTACGAGCAGTACTTC. Amino acids: CASSHRQGAYEQYF.

This rearrangement joins TRBV5-1 to TRBJ2-5; possible D gene TRBD1, 6 bases. Looked up from germline, CDR1 is SGHRS and CDR2 is YFSETQ. CDR3 size: 15 residues. V lost 0 bases and J 2 bases, leaving 11 bases between the germline ends. DNA of the CDR3: TGCGCCAGCAGCTTGGCGGACAGCGAACAAGAGACCCAGTACTTC. Its protein is CASSLADSEQETQYF.

The V and J genes are TRBV7-2 and TRBJ2-1; D remains ambiguous. The CDR3 extends over 12 amino acids. Trimming pared 1 base from V and 9 bases from J, leaving 7 bases between. Looked up from germline, CDR1 is SGHTA and CDR2 is FQGNSA. This CDR3 reads CASSLVRREQFF. In DNA form, the CDR3 reads TGTGCCAGCAGCTTAGTACGGCGTGAGCAGTTCTTC.

The chain recombines TRBV28 with TRBJ1-1; unclear D gene. The germline V and J ends were trimmed by 6 bases and 3 bases, with 14 bases remaining between them. The CDR3 totals 14 residues. Germline CDR1 and CDR2: MDHEN and SYDVKM. CDR3 bases: TGTGCCAGCAGCCGTGGTGGGAGTTACACTGAAGCTTTCTTT. Amino acids: CASSRGGSYTEAFF.

This rearrangement joins TRBV12-3 or TRBV12-4 to TRBJ1-2, with a possible D match to TRBD1 (6 bases). Trimming cost V 1 base and J 4 bases, with 10 bases left between them. The length of the CDR3 is 14 residues. CDR3 loop: CASSLGGLGYGYTF. Written as DNA, the CDR3 is TGTGCCAGCAGTTTAGGGGGGCTCGGCTATGGCTACACCTTC.

This clonotype was seen only a few times. This chain uses TRBV10-2 with TRBJ2-4; the D gene could be TRBD1 or TRBD2 (5 bases each). Deletions cut 6 bases from V and 1 base from J, with 16 bases between. Per the germline V gene, CDR1 is WSHSY and CDR2 is SAAADI. The CDR3 runs to 16 residues. The CDR3 loop is CASRLSGGRAKNIQYF. The CDR3 nucleotides read TGCGCCAGCAGGCTGTCTGGGGGAAGGGCCAAAAACATTCAGTACTTC.

The CDR3 coding sequence is TGTGCCAGCAGTTTACAGGGGGGGCGAAATCAGCCCCAGCATTTT. Its protein is CASSLQGGRNQPQHF. This chain connects TRBV2 to TRBJ1-5; 8 bases match TRBD1. This CDR3 region has 15 residues. V shed 5 bases, J shed 4 bases, and the junction held 7 bases outside the gene matches. The V gene's germline CDR1 is SNHLY and CDR2 FYNNEI. Supplemented by reference TRBV2 and TRBJ1-5, the full variable domain reads EPEVTQTPSHQVTQMGQEVILRCVPISNHLYFYWYRQILGQKVEFLVSFYNNEISEKSEIFDDQFSVERPDGSNFTLKIRSTKLEDSAMYFCASSLQGGRNQPQHFGDGTRLSIL.

This chain connects TRBV20-1 to TRBJ2-7; 13 bases agree with TRBD2. Germline CDR1 is DFQATT and CDR2 is SNEGSKA (reference sequence). Trimming took 3 bases from V and 0 from J; bases not matched to a gene: 5. The CDR3 extends over 16 amino acids. CDR3 loop: CSARTSGGKTSYEQYF. The CDR3 DNA sequence: TGCAGTGCTAGGACTAGCGGGGGGAAAACCTCCTACGAGCAGTACTTC.

V usage is TRBV5-1 and J usage is TRBJ2-3; no clear D gene. Germline V gene data show CDR1 as SGHRS and CDR2 as YFSETQ. The CDR3 runs 16 residues. Trimming pared 4 bases from V and 5 bases from J, leaving 20 bases between. The CDR3 sequence: CASSPARGVWGDTQYF. CDR3 bases: TGCGCCAGCAGCCCCGCCCGAGGAGTTTGGGGAGATACGCAGTATTTT.

The chain combines TRBV5-1 with TRBJ2-7; tentative D call: TRBD1 (6 bases). The CDR3 is 14 amino acids. Germline lookup yields CDR1 SGHRS and CDR2 YFSETQ. V was shortened by 1 base and J by 2 bases, with 10 bases between the two germline ends. Here the CDR3 reads CASSLLQGTYEQYF. CDR3 sequence (DNA): TGCGCCAGCAGCTTGCTCCAGGGGACCTACGAGCAGTACTTC.

Only one count was recorded for this clonotype. The genes are TRBV5-1 and TRBJ2-2; no clear D. The CDR3 covers 15 residues. CDR1 is SGHRS and CDR2 is YFSETQ in the germline V gene. The V gene lost 1 base and the J gene lost 4 bases, with 11 bases spanning the gap. The chain's CDR3 is CASSLNGKGTGELFF. The CDR3 DNA follows: TGCGCCAGCAGCTTGAACGGAAAGGGCACCGGGGAGCTGTTTTTT.

This clonotype was counted a single time. The chain carries TRBV20-1 and TRBJ2-3, with TRBD2 matching 9 bases. Germline trimming cut 6 bases from V and 5 bases from J; bases unmatched to any gene: 3. The germline V gene has CDR1 DFQATT and CDR2 SNEGSKA (reference sequence). The CDR3 loop spans 12 amino acids. The CDR3 DNA follows: TGCAGTGCGGAACTAGCGGGAGATACGCAGTATTTT. This gives the protein CSAELAGDTQYF.

The chain links TRBV11-3 to TRBJ2-2, with TRBD2 matching over 7 bases. V was clipped by 8 bases and J by 5 bases; unmatched bases: 8. Germline V gives CDR1 SGHNT, CDR2 YENEEA. CDR3 length: 14 amino acids. Here the CDR3 DNA reads TGTGCCAGCTCCGGGGGGATGAGAACCGGGGAGCTGTTTTTT. Encoded protein: CASSGGMRTGELFF.

The chain links TRBV28 to TRBJ1-2, with 7 bases fitting TRBD1. The CDR3 is made up of 14 amino acids. In germline, CDR1 is MDHEN, CDR2 SYDVKM. Trimming removed 8 bases from V and 8 bases from J; junction bases left unmatched: 14. The CDR3 reads CASGPQTGSKGYTF. The CDR3 DNA reads as TGTGCCAGCGGCCCACAGACAGGGAGTAAGGGCTACACCTTC.

This clonotype occurred a few times. V gene TRBV4-3 combines with J gene TRBJ1-2; D may be TRBD1 (6 bases). V lost 2 bases, J lost 7 bases, and 17 bases lay in between. The CDR3 is made up of 15 amino acids. Germline values: CDR1 LGHNA, CDR2 YSLEER. The CDR3 region has the DNA TGCGCCAGCAGCCAAACCTCGGGGGGCACTCTTGGCTACACCTTC. This encodes CASSQTSGGTLGYTF.

The chain uses TRBV20-1 and TRBJ2-1; 10 bases line up with TRBD2. The CDR3 is 16 amino acids. Losses at the gene ends were 0 bases for V and 2 bases for J; bases not matched to a gene: 4. Germline-derived CDR1 and CDR2 are DFQATT and SNEGSKA (reference sequence). CDR3 DNA sequence: TGCAGTGCTAGAGATCCCACTAGCGGGGCCTACAATGAGCAGTTCTTC. Amino acids: CSARDPTSGAYNEQFF.

The chain joins TRBV6-1 to TRBJ2-3; 7 bases agree with TRBD2. Germline values: CDR1 MNHNS, CDR2 SASEGT. CDR3 length: 17 amino acids. V lost 0 bases to trimming and J lost 2 bases; unmatched junction nucleotides: 8. Here the CDR3 DNA reads TGTGCCAGCAGTGAAGCGTCGGGAGCGGGAATCACAGATACGCAGTATTTT. As protein: CASSEASGAGITDTQYF.

This clonotype has ten or more counts. The CDR3 is CASSPLPTRNQETQYF. The DNA for the CDR3 is TGTGCCAGCAGCCCACTCCCGACAAGAAACCAAGAGACCCAGTACTTC. The chain recombines TRBV6-2 or TRBV6-3 with TRBJ2-5; no firm D call. The CDR3 totals 16 residues. Germline V gene data show CDR1 as MNHEY and CDR2 as SVGEGT. Trimming shortened V by 6 bases and J by 0 bases, and 17 bases separated the two germline ends.

The CDR3 sequence is CASSFGGRFEQYF. CDR3 DNA: TGTGCCAGCAGCTTTGGGGGGCGCTTCGAGCAGTACTTC. The gene calls are TRBV7-2 and TRBJ2-7; possibly TRBD1 or TRBD2 for D (6 bases each). V lost 3 bases and J 6 bases, leaving 12 bases between the germline ends. In germline, CDR1 is SGHTA, CDR2 FQGNSA. The CDR3 loop spans 13 amino acids.

This clonotype was seen repeatedly, ten times or more. The chain is built from TRBV27 and TRBJ1-6; D perhaps matches TRBD1 (5 bases). Looked up from germline, CDR1 is MNHEY and CDR2 is SMNVEV (reference sequence). Trimming stripped 6 bases from V and 7 bases from J, with 13 bases between. CDR3 length: 14 amino acids. The CDR3 loop is CASREGTENSPLHF. The CDR3 DNA reads TGTGCCAGCAGGGAAGGGACCGAGAATTCACCCCTCCACTTT.

J is TRBJ2-6 and V is TRBV27, with no clear D. This CDR3 region has 16 residues. With 6 bases removed from V and 0 bases from J, the gap between germline ends came to 12 bases. Germline V lookup: CDR1 MNHEY, CDR2 SMNVEV (reference sequence). CDR3 protein: CASRRTRNSGANVLTF. The CDR3 nucleotides are TGTGCCAGCAGAAGAACACGGAACTCTGGGGCCAACGTCCTGACTTTC. The entire variable domain, with the rest obtained from reference TRBV27 and TRBJ2-6, is as follows: EAQVTQNPRYLITVTGKKLTVTCSQNMNHEYMSWYRQDPGLGLRQIYYSMNVEVTDKGDVPEGYKVSRKEKRNFPLILESPSPNQTSLYFCASRRTRNSGANVLTFGAGSRLTVL.

V is TRBV6-2 or TRBV6-3 and J is TRBJ2-6; D gene ambiguous. The CDR3 extends over 15 amino acids. Per the germline V gene, CDR1 is MNHEY and CDR2 is SVGEGT. The ends were cut back, 5 bases at V and 0 bases at J, with 8 bases in the middle. CDR3 coding DNA: TGTGCCAGCAGTGGACGGCACTCTGGGGCCAACGTCCTGACTTTC. Residues: CASSGRHSGANVLTF.

This clonotype was detected ten times or more. The CDR3 DNA reads TGTGCCAGCAGTGACCAGGGCTATGGCTACACCTTC. This translates into CASSDQGYGYTF. The chain combines TRBV25-1 with TRBJ1-2, with a possible D match to TRBD1 (5 bases). Per the germline V gene, CDR1 is MGHDK and CDR2 is SYGVNS. The CDR3 is 12 residues long. The germline V and J ends were trimmed by 3 bases and 4 bases, with 6 bases remaining between them.